This T cell receptor (beta chain) was sequenced in a study of cytomegalovirus exposure and HLA in healthy donors. CDR3 length: 14 amino acids. The junction had 7 bases not matched to a gene; V was cut back by 6 bases and J by 9 bases. CDR1 and CDR2 (germline): SQVTM, ANQGSEA. The PCR ran on 60 Vbeta and 13 Jbeta primers. TCRdb keeps only in-frame clones here, not all; method: immunoSEQ multiplex PCR. The sample yields around 130,000 clones, about 82% seen once. The specimen sequenced was PBMCs. The sequence came from a boy between 10 and 17 years old in good health and CMV-seronegative. V gene TRBV29-1 combines with J gene TRBJ2-1; TRBD2 matches 14 bases. Written as DNA, the CDR3 is TGCAGCGTCTCTGGGACTAGCGGGAGAAGTGAGCAGTTCTTC. As protein: CSVSGTSGRSEQFF.